A selection of T cell receptor beta chains follows, all from one sample in a study of blood T cell repertoires in COVID-19. The data were produced by immunoSEQ multiplex PCR, yet TCRdb's version contains in-frame clones alone and is incomplete. The sample records some 260,000 clones, approximately 90% being singletons. Sequencing input: PBMCs or T cells enriched from blood (not recorded which). These receptors all come from a middle-aged man who had recovered from COVID-19. Both conserved end residues are part of each CDR3. A D gene is named only where the DNA matches it firmly. The size of a clone is reported for some rows only, either as once, few or many, or as a class for expanded clones.

V gene,clone size,CDR3 length,J gene,D gene,CDR3 DNA,CDR3 protein
TRBV30,.,12,TRBJ1-2,.,TGTGCCTGGACCACAGGGACCTATGGCTACACCTTC,CAWTTGTYGYTF
TRBV23-1,.,15,TRBJ2-5,TRBD1,TGCGCCAGCAGTCCCGACAGGGTACGAGAAGAGACCCAGTACTTC,CASSPDRVREETQYF
TRBV7-8,.,12,TRBJ2-3,.,TGTGCCAGCAGCTTGTTTATGGATACGCAGTATTTT,CASSLFMDTQYF
TRBV25-1,.,13,TRBJ1-1,.,TGTGCCAGCAGTACCCTCCGAGGGACTGAAGCTTTCTTT,CASSTLRGTEAFF
TRBV19,.,15,TRBJ2-1,TRBD2,TGTGCCAGTAGTATCGGGACTAGCGGGAACAATGAGCAGTTCTTC,CASSIGTSGNNEQFF
TRBV19,few,13,TRBJ1-2,TRBD1,TGTGCCTCGAACCGGGACAGCAACTATGGCTACACCTTC,CASNRDSNYGYTF
TRBV15,.,13,TRBJ2-1,TRBD1,TGTGCCACCAGCGGGACAGCCGACAATGAGCAGTTCTTC,CATSGTADNEQFF
TRBV2,.,12,TRBJ2-7,.,TGTGCCAGGAGTCAGGGTTCAGGCGAGCAGTACTTC,CARSQGSGEQYF
TRBV3-1/TRBV3-2,.,15,TRBJ2-2,TRBD2,TGTGCCAGCACCGGACTAGCGGGGAACACCGGGGAGCTGTTTTTT,CASTGLAGNTGELFF
TRBV3-1/TRBV3-2,.,17,TRBJ1-5,.,TGTGCCAGCAGCCGGGGACTAAGTTCAAATAGCAATCAGCCCCAGCATTTT,CASSRGLSSNSNQPQHF
TRBV7-9,.,17,TRBJ1-1,TRBD1,TGTGCCAGCAGCTCGACAGGGCTCGGAGCTATGAACACTGAAGCTTTCTTT,CASSSTGLGAMNTEAFF
TRBV28,.,15,TRBJ2-4,.,TGTGCCAGCAGTTTATTGAACAGTCCTTCCTTCATTCAGTACTTC,CASSLLNSPSFIQYF
TRBV7-8,.,15,TRBJ1-1,.,TGTGCCAGCAGAGCAATGGGCGGGGTGAGCACTGAAGCTTTCTTT,CASRAMGGVSTEAFF
TRBV2,.,17,TRBJ2-7,TRBD2,TGTGCCAGCAGCGACAGGGGGGGACTAGCGGGAGCCTACGAGCAGTACTTC,CASSDRGGLAGAYEQYF
TRBV7-7,few,16,TRBJ2-5,TRBD2,TGTGCCAGCAGCTTAGGACTAGCGGGAGGAGAAGAGACCCAGTACTTC,CASSLGLAGGEETQYF
TRBV11-2,.,12,TRBJ2-1,TRBD2,TGTGCCAGCAGCTCGGGACTACCAGAGCAGTTCTTC,CASSSGLPEQFF
TRBV19,.,16,TRBJ2-1,TRBD2,TGTGCCAGTAGTATACCTAGCGGGGGGACCTTTGGTGAGCAGTTCTTC,CASSIPSGGTFGEQFF
TRBV19,few,14,TRBJ1-1,TRBD1,TGTGCCAGTAGTATCGGGACAGGGGGTACTGAAGCTTTCTTT,CASSIGTGGTEAFF
TRBV19,once,12,TRBJ2-1,TRBD2,TGTGCCAGTAGCCATAGCGGGAATGAGCAGTTCTTC,CASSHSGNEQFF
TRBV14,.,14,TRBJ2-5,.,TGTGCCAGCAGCCACCTAGCTGTTCACGAGACCCAGTACTTC,CASSHLAVHETQYF
TRBV14,.,18,TRBJ2-5,TRBD2,TGTGCCAGCAGCCAAGACAGGACTAGCGGGACGGCCAGAGGGACCCAGTACTTC,CASSQDRTSGTARGTQYF
TRBV19,.,13,TRBJ1-5,TRBD1,TGTGCCAGTAGTATGGACAGGGAACAGCCCCAGCATTTT,CASSMDREQPQHF
TRBV10-3,.,13,TRBJ2-1,TRBD2,TGTGCCATCAGTGAGTCGAGCGGGGGTAGGCAGTTCTTC,CAISESSGGRQFF
TRBV5-1,.,14,TRBJ2-7,TRBD1,TGCGCCAGCAGCGTTGACAGGGACCTGGGAGAGCAGTACTTC,CASSVDRDLGEQYF
TRBV6-5,.,15,TRBJ1-2,.,TGTGCCAGCAGTTACAGGGGGACGGTTAGCTATGGCTACACCTTC,CASSYRGTVSYGYTF
TRBV10-3,.,14,TRBJ1-1,.,TGTGCCATCAGTGAGGGAGGGGCGGGCACTGAAGCTTTCTTT,CAISEGGAGTEAFF
TRBV7-2,.,15,TRBJ1-5,.,TGTGCCAGCAGCTTAGTTGACGGGGTCAATCAGCCCCAGCATTTT,CASSLVDGVNQPQHF
TRBV28,.,14,TRBJ1-5,TRBD1,TGTGCCACCGACCGACAGGGGGGAAATCAGCCCCAGCATTTT,CATDRQGGNQPQHF
TRBV29-1,few,11,TRBJ1-2,.,TGCAGCGTTGTGGAGGCCGGGGGCTACACCTTC,CSVVEAGGYTF
TRBV3-1/TRBV3-2,once,16,TRBJ1-1,.,TGTGCCAGCAGCCAAGGTGCGGGGGGCACTTGGGCTGAAGCTTTCTTT,CASSQGAGGTWAEAFF
TRBV18,.,14,TRBJ1-1,TRBD1,TGTGCCAGCTCACCGGACAGGGGGCACACTGAAGCTTTCTTT,CASSPDRGHTEAFF